The rows below give T cell receptor beta chains drawn from one sample of a study of OX40 agonist ivuxolimab in advanced cancers. This table comes from immunoSEQ multiplex PCR, and its TCRdb copy is limited to in-frame clones, with some not included. Of about 48,000 clones in the sample, about 85% were seen once. The sample in question was CD4+ or CD8+ T cells sorted from blood, obtained in a trial of the OX40 agonist ivuxolimab. These receptors originate from an adult with an advanced solid tumor such as melanoma, head and neck, liver or kidney cancer. The CDR3 runs from the conserved cysteine through the conserved F or W. Fields, in order: J gene, D gene, clone size, V gene, CDR3 DNA, CDR3 protein. A D gene is named only where the DNA matches it firmly. Size is omitted from some rows. Given values are once, few, many or a class for expanded clones.

j_gene: TRBJ1-3
d_gene: .
abundance: once
v_gene: TRBV19
CDR3nt: TGTGCCAGTAGTCCAGGCTTCTCTTCGGGAAACACCATATATTTT
CDR3aa: CASSPGFSSGNTIYF

j_gene: TRBJ2-1
d_gene: TRBD1
abundance: .
v_gene: TRBV2
CDR3nt: TGTGCCAGCAGTGAGACAGGGCCCTACAATGAGCAGTTCTTC
CDR3aa: CASSETGPYNEQFF

j_gene: TRBJ2-1
d_gene: .
abundance: .
v_gene: TRBV19
CDR3nt: TGTGCCAGTAGTATCCGCCGGGGTGGGGCCTACAATGAGCAGTTCTTC
CDR3aa: CASSIRRGGAYNEQFF

j_gene: TRBJ2-5
d_gene: TRBD2
abundance: .
v_gene: TRBV9
CDR3nt: TGTGCCAGCAGCCGGGGGGGAGCGGGAGCGGAAGAGACCCAGTACTTC
CDR3aa: CASSRGGAGAEETQYF

j_gene: TRBJ1-3
d_gene: .
abundance: .
v_gene: TRBV25-1
CDR3nt: TGTGCCAGCACGGACAGCCGTCTAGGAAACACCATATATTTT
CDR3aa: CASTDSRLGNTIYF

j_gene: TRBJ1-4
d_gene: .
abundance: .
v_gene: TRBV15
CDR3nt: TGTGCCACCAGCAGAGTTCAGTTCCTGTGGGAAAAACTGTTTTTT
CDR3aa: CATSRVQFLWEKLFF

j_gene: TRBJ2-2
d_gene: TRBD2
abundance: .
v_gene: TRBV27
CDR3nt: TGTGCCACCGGGGGGGTAGGGAACACCGGGGAGCTGTTTTTT
CDR3aa: CATGGVGNTGELFF

j_gene: TRBJ1-2
d_gene: .
abundance: .
v_gene: TRBV6-5
CDR3nt: TGTGCCAGCAGTAGAGAAGGGGGCTACACCTTC
CDR3aa: CASSREGGYTF

j_gene: TRBJ2-7
d_gene: .
abundance: .
v_gene: TRBV29-1
CDR3nt: TGCAGCGTCTCTTCGGGGGACAATGAGCAGTACTTC
CDR3aa: CSVSSGDNEQYF

j_gene: TRBJ2-7
d_gene: .
abundance: .
v_gene: TRBV2
CDR3nt: TGTGCCAGCACGCAGGACTCCTACGAGCAGTACTTC
CDR3aa: CASTQDSYEQYF

j_gene: TRBJ1-1
d_gene: .
abundance: .
v_gene: TRBV11-1
CDR3nt: TGTGCCAGCAGCAAAAACAGACAGGTGAACACTGAAGCTTTCTTT
CDR3aa: CASSKNRQVNTEAFF

j_gene: TRBJ2-1
d_gene: TRBD2
abundance: .
v_gene: TRBV11-2
CDR3nt: TGTGCCAGCAGCTCCCCCCCCGGACTAGCGGTTAACAATGAGCAGTTCTTC
CDR3aa: CASSSPPGLAVNNEQFF

j_gene: TRBJ2-7
d_gene: .
abundance: .
v_gene: TRBV5-1
CDR3nt: TGCGCCAGCAGCTTATGGGGGGCGGGCGAGCAGTACTTC
CDR3aa: CASSLWGAGEQYF

j_gene: TRBJ2-2
d_gene: TRBD1
abundance: .
v_gene: TRBV2
CDR3nt: TGTGCCAGCAGTTCACAGGGGTCGAACACCGGGGAGCTGTTTTTT
CDR3aa: CASSSQGSNTGELFF

j_gene: TRBJ2-2
d_gene: TRBD2
abundance: .
v_gene: TRBV5-4
CDR3nt: TGTGCCAGCAGCCGGGGGCCACTAGCGGGAGTAGCCGGGGAGCTGTTTTTT
CDR3aa: CASSRGPLAGVAGELFF

j_gene: TRBJ2-3
d_gene: .
abundance: .
v_gene: TRBV7-3
CDR3nt: TGTGCCAGCAGCACCTGGGTCGGAGATACGCAGTATTTT
CDR3aa: CASSTWVGDTQYF

j_gene: TRBJ2-2
d_gene: .
abundance: .
v_gene: TRBV9
CDR3nt: TGTGCCAGCAGCGTTAGAATGGCCGGGGAGCTGTTTTTT
CDR3aa: CASSVRMAGELFF

j_gene: TRBJ1-5
d_gene: .
abundance: .
v_gene: TRBV2
CDR3nt: TGTGCCAGCAGCGGCATTCGGGGCGCAAATCAGCCCCAGCATTTT
CDR3aa: CASSGIRGANQPQHF

j_gene: TRBJ1-1
d_gene: TRBD1
abundance: .
v_gene: TRBV6-6
CDR3nt: TGTGCCAGCAGTTACGGGCAGGGGGCGTCCGAAGCTTTCTTT
CDR3aa: CASSYGQGASEAFF

j_gene: TRBJ1-4
d_gene: .
abundance: .
v_gene: TRBV5-1
CDR3nt: TGCGCCAGCAGCTTAACAGGGAACACTAATGAAAAACTGTTTTTT
CDR3aa: CASSLTGNTNEKLFF

j_gene: TRBJ1-2
d_gene: .
abundance: .
v_gene: TRBV2
CDR3nt: TGTGCCAGCAGTCGGGACTCGGATAACTATGGCTACACCTTC
CDR3aa: CASSRDSDNYGYTF

j_gene: TRBJ2-5
d_gene: TRBD2
abundance: .
v_gene: TRBV11-3
CDR3nt: TGTGCCAGCGGAAGACTAGCGGAAGAGACCCAGTACTTC
CDR3aa: CASGRLAEETQYF

j_gene: TRBJ1-1
d_gene: TRBD1
abundance: .
v_gene: TRBV18
CDR3nt: TGTGCCAGCTCACCACAGACAGGGATAGTCACTGAAGCTTTCTTT
CDR3aa: CASSPQTGIVTEAFF

j_gene: TRBJ1-2
d_gene: .
abundance: .
v_gene: TRBV7-2
CDR3nt: TGTGCCAGCAGGGGGGGTAGGGGCAGTAACTATGGCTACACCTTC
CDR3aa: CASRGGRGSNYGYTF

j_gene: TRBJ2-1
d_gene: .
abundance: .
v_gene: TRBV4-2
CDR3nt: TGTGCCAGCAGCCAACGGGCTAGGGGCGCGAATGAGCAGTTCTTC
CDR3aa: CASSQRARGANEQFF

j_gene: TRBJ1-5
d_gene: TRBD1
abundance: .
v_gene: TRBV2
CDR3nt: TGTGCCAGCAGTCGGGACACAGGGGGCAATCAGCCCCAGCATTTT
CDR3aa: CASSRDTGGNQPQHF

j_gene: TRBJ1-2
d_gene: TRBD1
abundance: .
v_gene: TRBV2
CDR3nt: TGTGCCAGCAGTCTGACAGGGCGCGACTATGGCTACACCTTC
CDR3aa: CASSLTGRDYGYTF

j_gene: TRBJ1-1
d_gene: .
abundance: .
v_gene: TRBV19
CDR3nt: TGTGCCAGTAGTCTGGGCAGAATGAACACTGAAGCTTTCTTT
CDR3aa: CASSLGRMNTEAFF

j_gene: TRBJ2-3
d_gene: TRBD2
abundance: .
v_gene: TRBV9
CDR3nt: TGTGCCAGCAGCGTAGTGTCCGCGGGAGGCACAGATACGCAGTATTTT
CDR3aa: CASSVVSAGGTDTQYF